The 22 T cell receptor beta chains below were found in one sample sequenced in a study of OX40 agonist ivuxolimab in advanced cancers. This table comes from immunoSEQ multiplex PCR, and its TCRdb copy is limited to in-frame clones, with some not included. Of 15,000 to 20,000 clones in the sample, around 88% were seen once. Sequencing was performed on CD4+ or CD8+ T cells sorted from blood, taken in a trial of the OX40 agonist ivuxolimab. These receptors came from an adult with an advanced solid tumor such as melanoma, head and neck, liver or kidney cancer.

The rearrangement uses TRBV29-1 and TRBJ2-1; TRBD2 matches at 10 bases. The CDR3 has 16 amino acids. J gave up 0 bases and V 7 bases, and 9 bases lay outside the gene matches. Germline CDR1 reads SQVTM; CDR2 reads ANQGSEA. This chain's CDR3 is CSASGSPGRSYNEQFF. The CDR3 DNA reads TGCAGCGCTAGCGGGAGTCCGGGCCGCTCCTACAATGAGCAGTTCTTC.

The CDR3 nucleotides read TGTGCCAGCAGCACCCGCGGGGCGGGAGTCGCCTCAGATACGCAGTATTTT. Translation: CASSTRGAGVASDTQYF. The chain links TRBV5-6 to TRBJ2-3; 7 bases match TRBD2. Per the germline V gene, CDR1 is SGHDT and CDR2 is YYEEEE. CDR3 size: 17 residues. V dropped 4 bases and J dropped 4; count of bases not matched to a gene: 15.

The rearrangement joins TRBV11-2 to TRBJ2-5, with 13 positions matching TRBD2. Looked up from germline, CDR1 is SGHAT and CDR2 is FQNNGV. The V and J ends lost 7 bases and 5 bases, in that order; junction bases with no gene match: 10. This CDR3 region has 16 residues. This CDR3 reads CASTQTGLAGPETQYF. The CDR3 DNA follows: TGTGCCAGCACCCAGACGGGACTAGCGGGACCGGAGACCCAGTACTTC.

The gene calls are TRBV15 and TRBJ2-5, with TRBD2 matching over 7 bases. Germline V gene data show CDR1 as LNHNV and CDR2 as YYDKDF (reference sequence). The CDR3 runs to 15 residues. V shed 1 base and J 5 bases; nucleotides not matched to a gene: 7. DNA for the CDR3: TGTGCCACCAGCAGAGGGGGGGGTGAGAAGGAGACCCAGTACTTC. Its translation is CATSRGGGEKETQYF.

Of note for this clone: The germline gene is not matched at one end of the junction; a read error may be the cause. The CDR3 DNA reads as TGTGCCAGCAGTCAACAGGCCCGTCTATTCAGTTTC. Its protein is CASSQQARLFSF. This chain links TRBV2 with TRBJ1-6, with D perhaps matching TRBD1 (5 bases). CDR1 is SNHLY and CDR2 is FYNNEI in the germline V gene. This CDR3 comprises 12 residues.

Only one count was recorded for this clone. The chain uses TRBV15 and TRBJ2-4; D not resolved. The length of the CDR3 is 14 residues. Trimming left V 0 bases short and J 1 base short, with 4 bases between. Germline CDR1 is LNHNV and CDR2 is YYDKDF (reference sequence). The CDR3 here is CATSRDRAKNIQYF. The CDR3 region has the DNA TGTGCCACCAGCAGAGACAGGGCCAAAAACATTCAGTACTTC.

This clone was counted between two and nine times. V gene TRBV7-9 combines with J gene TRBJ2-7; the match to TRBD1 covers 8 bases. CDR1 is SEHNR, CDR2 FQNEAQ, per germline (reference sequence). The CDR3 loop spans 12 amino acids. Losses at the gene ends were 5 bases for V and 12 bases for J; bases not matched to a gene: 9. This CDR3 is CASSNDRGRRYF. CDR3 nucleotides: TGTGCCAGCAGCAATGACAGGGGACGGAGGTACTTC.

This chain joins TRBV14 and TRBJ2-7; 11 nucleotides agree with TRBD1. Germline V gives CDR1 SGHDN, CDR2 FVKESK. The CDR3 length is 14 residues. V was pared by 4 bases and J by 4 bases, with 3 bases of the junction left unmatched. The CDR3 reads CASSRGTGGYEQYF. CDR3 coding DNA: TGTGCCAGCAGCCGCGGGACAGGGGGTTACGAGCAGTACTTC.

This chain connects TRBV2 to TRBJ1-1; D unclear. The CDR3 sequence is 12 residues long. CDR1 is SNHLY, CDR2 FYNNEI, per germline. Trimming took off 8 bases at V and 1 base at J, with 8 bases between the two ends. The CDR3 bases are TGTGCCAGCTCCAACACGAACACTGAAGCTTTCTTT. This translates into CASSNTNTEAFF.

This sequence joins TRBV7-2 and TRBJ2-1, with 10 bases aligning to TRBD2. With 7 bases clipped from V and 0 bases from J, the junction kept 3 bases outside the gene matches. In germline, CDR1 is SGHTA, CDR2 FQGNSA. The CDR3 is 15 amino acids. The CDR3 spells CASTRTSGSYNEQFF. CDR3 nucleotide sequence: TGTGCCAGCACCCGGACTAGCGGCTCCTACAATGAGCAGTTCTTC.

The rearrangement joins TRBV6-1 to TRBJ2-1, with 9 bases matching TRBD1. Germline CDR1 reads MNHNS; CDR2 reads SASEGT. CDR3 length: 13 residues. V lost 5 bases to trimming and J lost 9 bases; unmatched junction nucleotides: 5. CDR3 amino acids: CASSFRQGVEQFF. CDR3 in DNA: TGTGCCAGCAGTTTTCGACAGGGGGTTGAGCAGTTCTTC.

J is TRBJ2-5 and V is TRBV4-1, with 7 positions matching TRBD1. This CDR3 is 17 amino acids long. With 2 bases clipped from V and 0 bases from J, the junction kept 9 bases outside the gene matches. The germline gives CDR1 MGHRA, CDR2 YSYEKL. CDR3: CASSQPYRTGYQETQYF. The CDR3 bases are TGCGCCAGCAGCCAACCTTACCGGACAGGCTACCAAGAGACCCAGTACTTC.

The V and J genes are TRBV28 and TRBJ2-2; tentative D call: TRBD2 (5 bases). V shed 5 bases and J shed 3 bases, with 13 bases lying between them. This CDR3 spans 15 amino acids. From germline, CDR1 is MDHEN and CDR2 SYDVKM. The CDR3 loop is CASSSGKIDTGELFF. CDR3 in DNA: TGTGCCAGCAGTAGCGGCAAGATCGACACCGGGGAGCTGTTTTTT.

CDR3 sequence reads: CASTPGRGISQPQHF. CDR3 in DNA: TGTGCCAGCACACCTGGGCGGGGAATCAGTCAGCCCCAGCATTTT. The chain links TRBV6-1 to TRBJ1-5; D not certain. The germline V gene encodes CDR1 MNHNS and CDR2 SASEGT. CDR3 length: 15 residues. V gave up 7 bases and J gave up 6 bases, with 19 bases separating them.

The chain links TRBV6-5 to TRBJ2-1; 7 bases agree with TRBD2. Germline V gene sequence: CDR1 MNHEY, CDR2 SVGAGI. This CDR3 has 13 amino acids. V was pared by 6 bases and J by 5 bases, with 4 bases of the junction left unmatched. The CDR3 sequence: CASRYGRNNEQFF. For the CDR3, the DNA is TGTGCCAGCAGGTACGGGAGGAACAATGAGCAGTTCTTC.

The gene calls are TRBV28 and TRBJ2-3; the D is unclear. Germline CDR1 and CDR2: MDHEN and SYDVKM. CDR3 length: 11 residues. V lost 5 bases and J lost 9, with 9 bases in between. This CDR3 is CASSPRVTQYF. The CDR3, as DNA: TGTGCCAGCAGTCCTCGGGTAACGCAGTATTTT.

This clone was seen a single time. DNA for the CDR3: TGTGCCAGCAGTCAACAGCCGGGGACCGGAAACACCATATATTTT. Translation: CASSQQPGTGNTIYF. The chain joins TRBV7-2 to TRBJ1-3, with D perhaps TRBD1 (5 bases). This CDR3 is built from 15 residues. Germline V gives CDR1 SGHTA, CDR2 FQGNSA. The V gene lost 6 bases and the J gene lost 4 bases, with 16 bases spanning the gap.

The rearrangement links TRBV28 to TRBJ2-7, with TRBD2 matching 9 bases. This CDR3 comprises 15 residues. CDR1 and CDR2 from the germline V gene are MDHEN and SYDVKM. The ends lost 5 bases at V and 4 bases at J; junction bases unmatched: 9. The CDR3 protein is CASSRQGREGYEQYF. The CDR3 DNA is TGTGCCAGCAGTCGCCAGGGGCGGGAGGGTTACGAGCAGTACTTC.

The chain links TRBV2 to TRBJ1-5; tentatively, D is TRBD1 (5 bases). Trimming left V 2 bases short and J 5 bases short, with 7 bases between. The germline V gene encodes CDR1 SNHLY and CDR2 FYNNEI. The CDR3 runs 13 residues. The CDR3 loop reads CASSEWGDQPQHF. The CDR3 bases are TGTGCCAGCAGTGAATGGGGGGATCAGCCCCAGCATTTT.

The rearrangement links TRBV28 to TRBJ1-2; 7 bases line up with TRBD1. Germline loops: CDR1 MDHEN, CDR2 SYDVKM. V lost 6 bases and J lost 4; bases outside the gene matches: 2. This CDR3 region has 12 residues. CDR3 in amino acids: CASRGQSYGYTF. The CDR3 nucleotides are TGTGCCAGCAGGGGACAGTCCTATGGCTACACCTTC.

V usage is TRBV7-8 and J usage is TRBJ1-2; 7 positions agree with TRBD1. The CDR3 contains 15 residues. Germline CDR1 SGHVS, CDR2 FQNEAQ. Unmatched junction bases numbered 16, after V lost 4 bases and J lost 11 bases. The CDR3 reads CASSSLSDIGGLYTF. For the CDR3, the DNA is TGTGCCAGCAGCTCGCTCTCCGATATAGGGGGCCTTTACACCTTC.

The gene calls are TRBV7-2 and TRBJ2-7, with D tentatively TRBD2 (5 bases). V gave up 3 bases and J gave up 0 bases, with 12 bases separating them. Germline V gene sequence: CDR1 SGHTA, CDR2 FQGNSA. The CDR3 has 15 residues. The CDR3 nucleotides are TGTGCCAGCAGCTTTGGGCTAGCCACCTCCTACGAGCAGTACTTC. Residues: CASSFGLATSYEQYF.